The clone carrying this T cell receptor beta chain has ten or more counts. The sample is drawn from a study of prognosis after radiotherapy for stage I lung cancer. Overall study context: Tumors were squamous cell carcinoma in more than 5 patients and adenocarcinoma in some 11.

This CDR3 spans 16 amino acids. The J segment lost 5 bases and the V segment lost 2 bases, leaving 4 bases of the junction unmatched. Multiplex PCR, run in two rounds, amplified TCR beta CDR3 from genomic DNA. Gene-specific primers for each TRBV and TRBJ gene drove first-round PCR. In TCRdb, the multiplex PCR reads were re-called with MiXCR into one record per CDR3 protein. The sample lists approximately 31,000 distinct CDR3 sequences, 40% to 55% occurring once. This chain links TRBV12-3 or TRBV12-4 with TRBJ2-1; 12 bases line up with TRBD2. The sequence derives from a donor of 50 years or more with non-small cell lung cancer. The source material was PBMCs, sampled before or after stereotactic body radiation therapy (not recorded which). Written as DNA, the CDR3 is TGTGCCAGCAGTTTAAGACTAGCGGGGGTAAACAATGAGCAGTTCTTC. This codes for CASSLRLAGVNNEQFF.